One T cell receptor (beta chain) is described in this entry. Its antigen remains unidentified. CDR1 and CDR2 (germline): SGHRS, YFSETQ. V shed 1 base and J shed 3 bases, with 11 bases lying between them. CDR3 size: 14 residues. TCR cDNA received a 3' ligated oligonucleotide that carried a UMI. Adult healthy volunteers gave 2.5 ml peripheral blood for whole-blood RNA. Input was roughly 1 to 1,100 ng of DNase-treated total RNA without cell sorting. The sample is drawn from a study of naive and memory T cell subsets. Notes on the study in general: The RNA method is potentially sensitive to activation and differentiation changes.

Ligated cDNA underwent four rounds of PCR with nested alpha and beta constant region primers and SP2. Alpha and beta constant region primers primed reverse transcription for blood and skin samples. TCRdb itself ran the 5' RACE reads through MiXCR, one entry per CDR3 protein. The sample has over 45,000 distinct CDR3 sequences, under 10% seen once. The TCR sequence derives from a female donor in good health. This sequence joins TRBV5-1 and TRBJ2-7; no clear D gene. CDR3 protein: CASSLRAPDYEQYF. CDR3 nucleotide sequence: TGCGCCAGCAGCTTGAGGGCGCCCGACTACGAGCAGTACTTC.